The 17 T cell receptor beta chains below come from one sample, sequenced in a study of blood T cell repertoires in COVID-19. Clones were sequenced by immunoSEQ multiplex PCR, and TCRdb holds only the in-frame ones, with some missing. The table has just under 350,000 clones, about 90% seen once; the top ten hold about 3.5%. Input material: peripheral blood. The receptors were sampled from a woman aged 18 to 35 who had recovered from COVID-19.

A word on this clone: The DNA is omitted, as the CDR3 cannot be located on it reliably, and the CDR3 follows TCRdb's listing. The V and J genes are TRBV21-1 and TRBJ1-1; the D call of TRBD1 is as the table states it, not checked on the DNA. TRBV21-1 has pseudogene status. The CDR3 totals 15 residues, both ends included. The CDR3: CASSKVGTGTTEAFF.

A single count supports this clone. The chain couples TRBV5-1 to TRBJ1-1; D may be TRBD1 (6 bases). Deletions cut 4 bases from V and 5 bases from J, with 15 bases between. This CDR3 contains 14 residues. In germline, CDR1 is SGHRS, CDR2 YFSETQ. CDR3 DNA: TGCGCCAGCAGCCGGGACACACTAGATACTGAAGCTTTCTTT. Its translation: CASSRDTLDTEAFF.

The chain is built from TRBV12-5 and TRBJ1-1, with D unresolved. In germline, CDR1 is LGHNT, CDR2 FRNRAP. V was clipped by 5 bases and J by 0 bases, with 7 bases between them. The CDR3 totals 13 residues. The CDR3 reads CASGPRVNTEAFF. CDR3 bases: TGTGCTAGTGGTCCCCGCGTGAACACTGAAGCTTTCTTT.

The CDR3 sequence is CASSYSYRDYGYTF. In nucleotides, the CDR3 is TGTGCCAGCAGTTACAGTTACAGGGACTATGGCTACACCTTC. The rearrangement uses TRBV6-5 and TRBJ1-2; TRBD1 might be the D (6 bases). The CDR3 runs 14 residues. CDR1 and CDR2 from the germline V gene are MNHEY and SVGAGI. Trimming shortened V by 2 bases and J by 3 bases, and 10 bases separated the two germline ends.

The chain's CDR3 is CTSSRASGRCEQFF. CDR3 DNA: TGCACCAGCAGCCGGGCTAGCGGGAGGTGTGAGCAGTTCTTC. J is TRBJ2-1 and V is TRBV1; the D call of TRBD2 is as the table states it, not checked on the DNA. TRBV1 is a known pseudogene. The CDR3 has 14 residues.

The chain's CDR3 is CASSQAGTGNYGYTF. As DNA, the CDR3 is TGTGCCAGCAGCCAAGCCGGGACAGGGAACTATGGCTACACCTTC. The V call is TRBV14, the J call TRBJ1-2; 9 nucleotides align to TRBD1. This CDR3 contains 15 residues. The V segment lost 1 base and the J segment 2 bases; nucleotides outside the gene matches: 2. The germline V gene has CDR1 SGHDN and CDR2 FVKESK. The complete variable domain, with remaining parts taken from reference TRBV14 and TRBJ1-2, reads EAGVTQFPSHSVIEKGQTVTLRCDPISGHDNLYWYRRVMGKEIKFLLHFVKESKQDESGMPNNRFLAERTGGTYSTLKVQPAELEDSGVYFCASSQAGTGNYGYTFGSGTRLTVV.

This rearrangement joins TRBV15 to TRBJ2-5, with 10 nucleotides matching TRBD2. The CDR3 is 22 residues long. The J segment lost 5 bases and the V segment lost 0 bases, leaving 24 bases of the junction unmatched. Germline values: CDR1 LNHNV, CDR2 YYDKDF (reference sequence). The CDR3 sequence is CATSRDWTLWGASGSSPETQYF. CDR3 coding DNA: TGTGCCACCAGCAGAGATTGGACCCTTTGGGGGGCTAGCGGGAGTTCCCCCGAGACCCAGTACTTC.

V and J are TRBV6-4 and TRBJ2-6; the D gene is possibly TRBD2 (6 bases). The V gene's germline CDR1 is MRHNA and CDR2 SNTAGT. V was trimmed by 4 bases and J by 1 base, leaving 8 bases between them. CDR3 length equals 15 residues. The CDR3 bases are TGTGCCAGCAGTGCGGGAGAATCTGGGGCCAACGTCCTGACTTTC. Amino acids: CASSAGESGANVLTF.

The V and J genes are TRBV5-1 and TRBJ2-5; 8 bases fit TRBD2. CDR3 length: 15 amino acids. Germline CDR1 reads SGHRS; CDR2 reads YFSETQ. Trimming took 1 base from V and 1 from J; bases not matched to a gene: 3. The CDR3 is CASSLTSGTQETQYF. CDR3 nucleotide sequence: TGCGCCAGCAGCTTGACTAGCGGAACCCAAGAGACCCAGTACTTC. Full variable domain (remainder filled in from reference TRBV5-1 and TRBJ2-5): KAGVTQTPRYLIKTRGQQVTLSCSPISGHRSVSWYQQTPGQGLQFLFEYFSETQRNKGNFPGRFSGRQFSNSRSEMNVSTLELGDSALYLCASSLTSGTQETQYFGPGTRLLVL.

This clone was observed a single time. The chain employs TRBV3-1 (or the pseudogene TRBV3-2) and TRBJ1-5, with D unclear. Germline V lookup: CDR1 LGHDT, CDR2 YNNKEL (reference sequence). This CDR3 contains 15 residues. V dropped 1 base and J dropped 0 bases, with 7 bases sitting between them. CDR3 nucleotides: TGTGCCAGCAGCCAAGGAGCCTATAGCAATCAGCCCCAGCATTTT. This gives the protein CASSQGAYSNQPQHF.

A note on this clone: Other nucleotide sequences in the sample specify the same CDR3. CDR3 in amino acids: CASSFGTSGTDTQYF. For the CDR3, the DNA is TGCGCCAGCAGCTTCGGTACTAGCGGGACGGATACGCAGTATTTT. The chain recombines TRBV5-1 with TRBJ2-3; 10 bases map to TRBD2. V dropped 2 bases and J dropped 6; count of bases not matched to a gene: 6. Germline CDR1 reads SGHRS; CDR2 reads YFSETQ. This CDR3 has 15 residues. The full variable domain, in which reference TRBV5-1 and TRBJ2-3 provide the parts outside the CDR3, is KAGVTQTPRYLIKTRGQQVTLSCSPISGHRSVSWYQQTPGQGLQFLFEYFSETQRNKGNFPGRFSGRQFSNSRSEMNVSTLELGDSALYLCASSFGTSGTDTQYFGPGTRLTVL.

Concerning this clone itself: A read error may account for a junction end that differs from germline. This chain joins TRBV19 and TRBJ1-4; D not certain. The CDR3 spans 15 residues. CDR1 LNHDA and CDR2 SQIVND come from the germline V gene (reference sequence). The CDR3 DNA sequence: TGTGCCAGTAGCATAGGCGGGATACGGGTGGAAAAACTGTTTTTT. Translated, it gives CASSIGGIRVEKLFF.

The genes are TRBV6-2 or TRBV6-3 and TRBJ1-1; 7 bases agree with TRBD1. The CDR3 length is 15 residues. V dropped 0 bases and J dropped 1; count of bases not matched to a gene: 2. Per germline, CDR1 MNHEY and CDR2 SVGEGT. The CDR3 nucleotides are TGTGCCAGCAGTTACTCGGACAGGCGGAACACTGAAGCTTTCTTT. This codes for CASSYSDRRNTEAFF.

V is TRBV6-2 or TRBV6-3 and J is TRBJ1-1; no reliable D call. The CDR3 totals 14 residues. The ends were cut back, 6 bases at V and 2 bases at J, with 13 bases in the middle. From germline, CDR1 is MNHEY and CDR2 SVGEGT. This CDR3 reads CASSELGSNTEAFF. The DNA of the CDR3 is TGTGCCAGCAGCGAGCTCGGTAGTAACACTGAAGCTTTCTTT.

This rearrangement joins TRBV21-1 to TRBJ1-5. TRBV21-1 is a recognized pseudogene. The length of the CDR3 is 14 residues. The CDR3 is CASPYEGLNQPQHF. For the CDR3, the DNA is TGTGCCAGCCCATACGAGGGTTTGAATCAGCCCCAGCATTTT.

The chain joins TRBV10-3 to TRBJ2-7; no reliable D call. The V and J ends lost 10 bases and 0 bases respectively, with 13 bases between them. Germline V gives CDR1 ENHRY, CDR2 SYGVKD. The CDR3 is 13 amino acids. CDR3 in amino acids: CATRAGSSYEQYV. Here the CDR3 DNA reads TGTGCCACCCGCGCCGGTAGCTCCTACGAGCAGTACGTC.

The CDR3 DNA is TGTGCCACCAGTGACTCTAGCGGGTTGAACAATGAGCAGTTCTTC. Amino acids: CATSDSSGLNNEQFF. The rearrangement joins TRBV24-1 to TRBJ2-1; TRBD2 matches 8 bases. V dropped 4 bases and J dropped 5; count of bases not matched to a gene: 6. The CDR3 contains 15 residues. Germline V CDR1 and CDR2: KGHDR, SFDVKD.